Shown below are 18 T cell receptor beta chains from a single sample sequenced in a study of T-cell memory formation after mild COVID-19. Via MiXCR, TCRdb re-called the 5' RACE reads, giving one row per CDR3 protein. There are 280,000 or so distinct CDR3 sequences in the sample; 8.2% occur only once, and around a fifth lies in the top ten. Sample: PBMCs or a T cell subset sorted from them (not recorded which). Receptor source: a man between 18 and 29 years old who had mild COVID-19 (a few samples of this study predate the infection). Cell type and time point are not known.

This chain uses TRBV12-3 or TRBV12-4 with TRBJ2-3; possible D gene TRBD1, 6 bases. Trimming shortened V by 4 bases and J by 2 bases, and 22 bases separated the two germline ends. CDR3 size: 18 residues. The CDR3 region has the DNA TGTGCCAGCAGTTCCCCCCCGGACAGCGATCACTACACAGATACGCAGTATTTT. Amino acid sequence: CASSSPPDSDHYTDTQYF.

The chain carries TRBV7-2 and TRBJ2-1, with 7 bases aligning to TRBD2. The CDR3 runs 16 residues. V shed 4 bases, J shed 6 bases, and the junction held 12 bases outside the gene matches. The germline V gene has CDR1 SGHTA and CDR2 FQGNSA. CDR3 sequence reads: CASSSSRTSGVNEQFF. The CDR3 bases are TGTGCCAGCAGCTCTAGCAGGACTAGTGGAGTCAATGAGCAGTTCTTC.

This clonotype appeared a few times. The gene calls are TRBV19 and TRBJ1-1; TRBD1 matches 7 bases. The germline V gene has CDR1 LNHDA and CDR2 SQIVND (reference sequence). The V and J ends lost 2 bases and 10 bases, in that order; junction bases with no gene match: 7. This CDR3 has 13 residues. The CDR3 reads CASSIPDRERAFF. The CDR3 bases are TGTGCCAGTAGTATACCTGACAGGGAACGAGCTTTCTTT.

This clonotype was found a few times. The gene calls are TRBV7-9 and TRBJ1-4; D unclear. The V end was cut by 1 base, the J end by 5 bases, with 14 bases between. This CDR3 is 16 amino acids long. Germline CDR1 reads SEHNR; CDR2 reads FQNEAQ (reference sequence). In nucleotides, the CDR3 is TGTGCCAGCAGCTTAGTTACCGGTCCCGGGAATGAAAAACTGTTTTTT. Protein sequence: CASSLVTGPGNEKLFF. Complete variable domain (other parts from reference TRBV7-9 and TRBJ1-4): DTGVSQNPRHKITKRGQNVTFRCDPISEHNRLYWYRQTLGQGPEFLTYFQNEAQLEKSRLLSDRFSAERPKGSFSTLEIQRTEQGDSAMYLCASSLVTGPGNEKLFFGSGTQLSVL.

The chain joins TRBV6-5 to TRBJ1-1, with D unclear. Germline V gene sequence: CDR1 MNHEY, CDR2 SVGAGI. V shed 6 bases and J shed 5 bases, with 10 bases lying between them. The CDR3 runs to 12 residues. DNA of the CDR3: TGTGCCAGCAGGTACCGTGGGACTGAAGCTTTCTTT. Translated: CASRYRGTEAFF.

The sample holds a few counts of this clonotype. The V gene is TRBV28, the J gene TRBJ2-7; no reliable D call. This CDR3 is built from 13 residues. Germline-derived CDR1 and CDR2 are MDHEN and SYDVKM. The V end lost 4 bases, the J end lost 2 bases, and 9 bases lay between the germline ends. The CDR3 loop is CASSSFGTYEQYV. The DNA for the CDR3 is TGTGCCAGCAGTTCATTTGGGACCTACGAGCAGTACGTC.

This clonotype appeared many times. The chain uses TRBV24-1 and TRBJ1-2, with a tentative D call TRBD1 (6 bases). Germline V gene sequence: CDR1 KGHDR, CDR2 SFDVKD. V was cut by 2 bases and J by 0 bases, with 9 bases left in between. The length of the CDR3 is 15 residues. CDR3 DNA: TGTGCCACCAGTGATTCGGACAGACCTAACTATGGCTACACCTTC. Residues: CATSDSDRPNYGYTF.

The chain uses TRBV30 and TRBJ2-7, with 9 nucleotides matching TRBD1. Losses at the gene ends were 2 bases for V and 11 bases for J; bases not matched to a gene: 10. The germline V gene encodes CDR1 GTSNPN and CDR2 SVGIG (reference sequence). The CDR3 runs 13 residues. The CDR3 nucleotides read TGTGCCTGGAGTCCAGGGACAGGGAGAAACGAGTACTTC. This codes for CAWSPGTGRNEYF.

The DNA of the CDR3 is TGTGCCAGCAGCTTTTACACTGGCTACACCTTC. Its protein is CASSFYTGYTF. This chain joins TRBV7-2 and TRBJ1-2, with D uncertain. From germline, CDR1 is SGHTA and CDR2 FQGNSA. The germline V and J ends were trimmed by 3 bases and 7 bases, with 6 bases remaining between them. This CDR3 has 11 residues.

This clonotype was counted between two and nine times. The chain combines TRBV24-1 with TRBJ2-3; D could derive from TRBD1 or TRBD2 (5 bases each). CDR1 is KGHDR, CDR2 SFDVKD, per germline. V was trimmed by 1 base and J by 5 bases, leaving 12 bases between them. This CDR3 has 15 residues. The CDR3 region is CATSDLSGTGDTQYF. The CDR3 DNA sequence: TGTGCCACCAGTGATTTATCGGGGACGGGAGATACGCAGTATTTT.

Ten or more counts support this clonotype. J is TRBJ1-2 and V is TRBV11-2, with 10 nucleotides matching TRBD1. The germline V gene encodes CDR1 SGHAT and CDR2 FQNNGV. J gave up 4 bases and V 1 base, and 0 bases lay outside the gene matches. CDR3 length: 14 amino acids. The CDR3 DNA follows: TGTGCCAGCAGCTTAGGACAGGGGGCCTATGGCTACACCTTC. Protein product: CASSLGQGAYGYTF.

This chain uses TRBV4-1 with TRBJ2-1, with D hard to call. This CDR3 has 15 residues. Trimming stripped 1 base from V and 3 bases from J, with 10 bases between. From germline, CDR1 is MGHRA and CDR2 YSYEKL. The CDR3 DNA reads TGCGCCAGCAGCCAAGTGGGCAGCGACTACAATGAGCAGTTCTTC. Translated: CASSQVGSDYNEQFF.

This clonotype was seen a few times. The rearrangement joins TRBV5-1 to TRBJ1-1; perhaps TRBD1 as D (5 bases). Germline loops: CDR1 SGHRS, CDR2 YFSETQ. The CDR3 sequence is 14 residues long. The V and J ends lost 1 base and 5 bases respectively, with 12 bases between them. CDR3 sequence (DNA): TGCGCCAGCAGCTTGATTGGGGCCGAAACTGAAGCTTTCTTT. Protein: CASSLIGAETEAFF.

The chain recombines TRBV20-1 with TRBJ2-5, with TRBD2 identical over 12 bases. After removal of 6 bases from V and 6 bases from J, the junction contained 14 bases not matched to a gene. The CDR3 consists of 16 residues. Germline V gene sequence: CDR1 DFQATT, CDR2 SNEGSKA (reference sequence). The CDR3 here is CSAGVTSGGILKTQYF. CDR3 in DNA: TGCAGTGCGGGAGTGACTAGCGGGGGTATTCTGAAGACCCAGTACTTC.

This clonotype was observed at least ten times. The CDR3 sequence is CASSLGTGRNYGYTF. The CDR3 DNA reads TGTGCCAGCAGCTTAGGGACAGGGAGGAACTATGGCTACACCTTC. V usage is TRBV7-2 and J usage is TRBJ1-2; 8 nucleotides align to TRBD1. Germline V gene lookup returns CDR1 SGHTA and CDR2 FQGNSA. This CDR3 is 15 amino acids long. V shed 1 base and J 2 bases; nucleotides not matched to a gene: 3.

The chain carries TRBV7-2 and TRBJ1-1; a weak D match, TRBD1 (6 bases). CDR3 length: 13 amino acids. CDR1 is SGHTA and CDR2 is FQGNSA in the germline V gene. Between the trimmed V and J ends, which lost 4 bases and 11 bases, there was a span of 17 bases. The CDR3, as DNA: TGTGCCAGCAGCTCCGACAGGTTGGATAGGGCTTTCTTT. The encoded protein is CASSSDRLDRAFF.

This clonotype has a handful of counts. The V gene is TRBV3-1, the J gene TRBJ1-2; TRBD1 is a possible D gene (6 bases). Germline loops: CDR1 LGHDT, CDR2 YNNKEL (reference sequence). V lost 0 bases and J 7 bases, leaving 12 bases between the germline ends. This CDR3 spans 14 amino acids. CDR3 protein: CASSQDGGWFGYTF. CDR3 nucleotides: TGTGCCAGCAGCCAAGATGGGGGCTGGTTTGGCTACACCTTC.

V gene TRBV5-1 combines with J gene TRBJ2-3, with 8 nucleotides matching TRBD2. Germline CDR1 reads SGHRS; CDR2 reads YFSETQ. After removal of 0 bases from V and 5 bases from J, the junction contained 2 bases not matched to a gene. The CDR3 covers 14 residues. The CDR3 here is CASSLVGGEDTQYF. The CDR3 DNA reads as TGCGCCAGCAGCTTGGTCGGGGGGGAAGATACGCAGTATTTT.